This T cell receptor (beta chain) was retrieved from a study of OX40 agonist ivuxolimab in advanced cancers. Study-wide background: With ivuxolimab, an agonistic anti-OX40 (CD134) antibody, patients were treated.

Only in-frame clones appear in the TCRdb table, and some are missing; sequencing was by immunoSEQ multiplex PCR. The sample has roughly 24,000 clones; 79% are singletons. The CDR3 loop spans 13 amino acids. Germline values: CDR1 MGHDK, CDR2 SYGVNS. Trimming took 8 bases from V and 5 from J, leaving 16 bases between them. Study outcomes and limitations: Compared with CD4+, CD8+ T cells on average had more expanded clones. CD4+ and CD8+ blood T cells expanded clonally by week 6 at 0.1 to 3.0 mg/kg.

As to this clone: Its antigen is not known.

Sequences were derived from CD4+ or CD8+ T cells sorted from blood, sampled in a trial of the OX40 agonist ivuxolimab. This chain uses TRBV25-1 with TRBJ2-7; D remains unclear. The receptor was derived from an adult with an advanced solid tumor such as melanoma, head and neck, liver or kidney cancer. This CDR3 is CASRSLILHEQYF. CDR3 sequence (DNA): TGTGCCAGCCGATCCTTAATCCTACACGAGCAGTACTTC.